This TCR beta chain was obtained from a study of blood T cell repertoires in COVID-19 (dated by TCRdb to about 2020). About the study as a whole: The collaborator samples originated in the United States, Italy and Spain and spanned the acute and convalescent phases of COVID-19. Sample metadata almost always included a de-identified subject ID, COVID-19 status, age in years and sex. The dataset comprised deeply sampled blood TCRbeta repertoires from subjects exposed to, actively infected with, or recovered from COVID-19. The samples were drawn from the first 160 participants of the ongoing ImmuneRACE study and from more than 1,000 subjects provided by 6 global collaborators. The prospective study material was composed of cDNA or gDNA derived from T cells, B-cell-depleted T cells, or PBMCs. HLA class I and class II types, where available, came from metadata supplied by the sample provider rather than from assay-based typing. The repertoires were made available in a free public database intended to serve as a resource for research on the immune response to SARS-CoV-2.

TCRbeta CDR3 regions were amplified from genomic DNA using the immunoSEQ Assay, a bias-controlled multiplex PCR. Concerning the study's data processing: The number of nucleated cells in each sample was estimated from the amplification of reference gene primers within the assay. To quantify the absolute abundance of each unique TCRbeta CDR3 rearrangement, sequence reads were collapsed and filtered. For each sample, productive Simpson clonality was calculated as the square root of Simpson's diversity index across productive rearrangements. TCRdb re-hosts the immuneACCESS table, in-frame sequences only. Its copies lack some clones; in the studies checked, an unresolved V gene accounts for under half of them, and the cause for the rest is not known. V and J calls plus clone size are reproduced from that table; the DNA served to infer D and trimming. Here the sample has approximately 260,000 clones; around 90% occur a single time. The top ten hold approximately 2.3% of the sample.

Points the paper makes about the study in general: How much clinical and demographic metadata was included differed by source and by participant, and the metadata was provided uncurated.

At one collaborating source in Seattle, patients were enrolled during active infection and were followed longitudinally through the course of disease. Whole blood was collected in K2EDTA tubes by collaborating institutions according to the institutions' own protocols. For TCRbeta analysis, collaborators shipped samples in one of three forms: frozen whole blood, isolated PBMCs, or DNA extracted from either of those sample types. At the junction V is shortened by 2 bases and J by 3 bases, with 8 bases in between. CDR1 MNHEY and CDR2 SVGAGI are derived from the germline V gene. From the cysteine up to the phenylalanine, the CDR3 has a length of 13 residues. The sequence is cut down to CDR3 DNA, 39 bases in frame from base 1. In regard to this clone: Its antigen has not been determined. One base away there is no much larger clone; base qualities are not given.

The sequence derives from a woman aged 55-69 years with COVID-19, enrolled during active disease. The sequenced sample consisted of peripheral blood. The rearrangement joined TRBV6-5 to TRBJ2-7; the D gene assignment is ambiguous. CDR3 sequence: CASSYDINYEQYF. The DNA sequence reads TGTGCCAGCAGTTACGACATAAACTACGAGCAGTACTTC.